Listed here are 22 T cell receptor beta chains from one sample, sequenced in a study of control samples from healthy donors and cancer patients. Measured with immunoSEQ multiplex PCR; TCRdb has only the in-frame clones, and not every one. The profile shows 130,000 to 150,000 clones, over 85% of them singletons. The sample consisted of blood. The receptors were gathered from a young man in good health.

The genes are TRBV5-4 and TRBJ2-7, with a weak D call TRBD1 (5 bases). This CDR3 is 11 amino acids long. The ends were cut back, 0 bases at V and 13 bases at J, with 11 bases in the middle. Germline V CDR1 and CDR2: SGHNT, YYREEE (reference sequence). CDR3 sequence (DNA): TGTGCCAGCAGCTTGGGGGGCAGGGCATACTTC. Its protein is CASSLGGRAYF.

This chain connects TRBV6-5 to TRBJ2-7; 7 nucleotides align to TRBD1. From germline, CDR1 is MNHEY and CDR2 SVGAGI. The ends lost 2 bases at V and 1 base at J; junction bases unmatched: 5. The CDR3 is 15 residues long. The CDR3: CASSYRPGQSYEQYF. CDR3 DNA sequence: TGTGCCAGCAGTTACCGGCCGGGACAGTCCTACGAGCAGTACTTC.

The chain combines TRBV28 with TRBJ1-2; a possible D gene is TRBD1 (6 bases). The CDR3 consists of 15 residues. The V gene's germline CDR1 is MDHEN and CDR2 SYDVKM. V was pared by 4 bases and J by 10 bases, with 22 bases between. The CDR3 coding sequence is TGTGCCAGCAGTTCCCCCGCACAGGGCCCCATCTCCTACACCTTC. Translating it yields CASSSPAQGPISYTF.

V gene TRBV27 combines with J gene TRBJ1-2, with D tentatively TRBD1 (5 bases). CDR3 length equals 13 residues. V was cut by 3 bases and J by 7 bases, with 12 bases left in between. The germline gives CDR1 MNHEY, CDR2 SMNVEV (reference sequence). This CDR3 is CASSFGGFGGYTF. CDR3 coding DNA: TGTGCCAGCAGTTTTGGGGGGTTTGGTGGCTACACCTTC.

The chain has TRBV28 and TRBJ2-1, with 11 bases that match TRBD2. V lost 2 bases and J lost 4; bases outside the gene matches: 10. Germline CDR1 reads MDHEN; CDR2 reads SYDVKM. The CDR3 spans 18 residues. The CDR3 protein is CASSLKPGLAGVYNEQFF. In DNA form, the CDR3 reads TGTGCCAGCAGTTTAAAACCCGGACTAGCGGGTGTGTACAATGAGCAGTTCTTC.

This clone was found once. This chain uses TRBV30 with TRBJ1-3, with 7 bases matching TRBD1. The V and J ends lost 4 bases and 9 bases, in that order; junction bases with no gene match: 9. CDR3 length: 13 amino acids. Germline V lookup: CDR1 GTSNPN, CDR2 SVGIG (reference sequence). The CDR3 nucleotides read TGTGCCTGGATGTCAGGGACAGTTGGCACCATATATTTT. It yields the protein CAWMSGTVGTIYF.

The chain carries TRBV11-2 and TRBJ1-6, with TRBD1 identical over 8 bases. V dropped 3 bases and J dropped 10; count of bases not matched to a gene: 11. Germline V gives CDR1 SGHAT, CDR2 FQNNGV. This CDR3 is built from 16 residues. CDR3 in amino acids: CASSFSGDRIVSPLHF. In nucleotides, the CDR3 is TGTGCCAGCAGCTTTTCTGGGGACAGGATTGTCTCACCCCTCCACTTT.

The chain couples TRBV19 to TRBJ1-2; the match to TRBD1 covers 10 bases. The trim removed 5 bases at V and 5 bases at J, leaving 2 bases unmatched. The CDR3 runs 13 residues. Germline assignment: CDR1 LNHDA and CDR2 SQIVND (reference sequence). CDR3 bases: TGTGCCAGTAGTCCGGGACAGGGGTATGGCTACACCTTC. It is translated as CASSPGQGYGYTF.

The rearrangement joins TRBV9 to TRBJ2-7; D possibly corresponds to TRBD2 (6 bases). Germline V gene lookup returns CDR1 SGDLS and CDR2 YYNGEE. The germline V and J ends were trimmed by 0 bases and 5 bases, with 9 bases remaining between them. The CDR3 has 13 amino acids. CDR3 loop: CASSVGGGDEQYF. CDR3 sequence (DNA): TGTGCCAGCAGCGTAGGTGGAGGGGACGAGCAGTACTTC.

The rearrangement links TRBV30 to TRBJ2-3; no reliable D call. Germline V gives CDR1 GTSNPN, CDR2 SVGIG (reference sequence). V was pared by 4 bases and J by 5 bases, with 7 bases between. The CDR3 runs to 11 residues. The CDR3 protein is CAWTLQDTQYF. CDR3 sequence (DNA): TGTGCCTGGACCCTCCAAGATACGCAGTATTTT.

Concerning this clone itself: The same CDR3 is also encoded by other DNA sequences in this sample. The J gene is TRBJ1-1, the V gene TRBV7-9; D gene ambiguous. This CDR3 is 14 amino acids long. CDR1 is SEHNR, CDR2 FQNEAQ, per germline (reference sequence). Between the trimmed V and J ends, which lost 2 bases and 4 bases, there was a span of 11 bases. CDR3 sequence reads: CASSLSGGVTEAFF. The CDR3 region has the DNA TGTGCCAGCAGCTTAAGTGGCGGGGTCACTGAAGCTTTCTTT. Full variable domain (remainder filled in from reference TRBV7-9 and TRBJ1-1): DTGVSQNPRHKITKRGQNVTFRCDPISEHNRLYWYRQTLGQGPEFLTYFQNEAQLEKSRLLSDRFSAERPKGSFSTLEIQRTEQGDSAMYLCASSLSGGVTEAFFGQGTRLTVV.

The chain couples TRBV9 to TRBJ2-5; maybe TRBD1 (6 bases). The CDR3 contains 15 residues. Germline V CDR1 and CDR2: SGDLS, YYNGEE. Trimming removed 0 bases from V and 5 bases from J, with 14 bases in between. CDR3 region: CASSVDGGSWETQYF. The CDR3 DNA is TGTGCCAGCAGCGTAGATGGGGGCTCCTGGGAGACCCAGTACTTC.

The chain recombines TRBV13 with TRBJ1-5, with 8 bases fitting TRBD1. Per germline, CDR1 PRHDT and CDR2 FYEKMQ (reference sequence). The junction had 7 bases not matched to a gene; V was cut back by 4 bases and J by 2 bases. The CDR3 runs to 16 residues. CDR3 protein: CASSCGQGDGNQPQHF. For the CDR3, the DNA is TGTGCCAGCAGCTGCGGACAGGGAGACGGCAATCAGCCCCAGCATTTT. Together with reference TRBV13 and TRBJ1-5, the CDR3 gives the full variable domain: AAGVIQSPRHLIKEKRETATLKCYPIPRHDTVYWYQQGPGQDPQFLISFYEKMQSDKGSIPDRFSAQQFSDYHSELNMSSLELGDSALYFCASSCGQGDGNQPQHFGDGTRLSIL.

The chain joins TRBV19 to TRBJ2-7; 11 bases are shared with TRBD2. CDR3 size: 15 residues. Per the germline V gene, CDR1 is LNHDA and CDR2 is SQIVND (reference sequence). The ends lost 10 bases at V and 0 bases at J; junction bases unmatched: 8. The CDR3 region has the DNA TGTGCCACCAGCCCTAGCGGGGGGCCCTCCTACGAGCAGTACTTC. Translating it yields CATSPSGGPSYEQYF.

V usage is TRBV27 and J usage is TRBJ1-5; 8 bases map to TRBD1. CDR3 length: 15 amino acids. V lost 6 bases, J lost 7 bases, and 11 bases stayed unmatched. Germline-derived CDR1 and CDR2 are MNHEY and SMNVEV (reference sequence). In DNA, the CDR3 is TGTGCCAGCAGAGAACACCAGGACAGGGTCCAGCCCCAGCATTTT. Translation: CASREHQDRVQPQHF.

V and J are TRBV24-1 and TRBJ2-3, with D perhaps matching TRBD1 or TRBD2 (5 bases each). Germline V gene lookup returns CDR1 KGHDR and CDR2 SFDVKD. This CDR3 has 14 residues. Trimming cost V 4 bases and J 1 base, with 8 bases left between them. The CDR3 region has the DNA TGTGCCACCAGTGACGGGGCCCGCACAGATACGCAGTATTTT. Its translation: CATSDGARTDTQYF.

The chain has TRBV12-2 and TRBJ2-7; the table's D gene call, TRBD1, was not cross checked with the DNA. TRBV12-2 has pseudogene status. The CDR3 length is 17 residues. The CDR3 loop reads CASRHSQTGNFPYEQYF. CDR3 sequence (DNA): TGTGCAAGTCGCCATAGCCAGACAGGGAATTTTCCCTACGAGCAGTACTTC.

The chain joins TRBV5-6 to TRBJ1-2, with TRBD1 as a possible D gene (6 bases). CDR1 and CDR2 (germline): SGHDT, YYEEEE. The CDR3 is 13 residues long. The germline V and J ends were trimmed by 2 bases and 7 bases, with 12 bases remaining between them. CDR3 residues: CASSFPGGLGYTF. The DNA for the CDR3 is TGTGCCAGCAGCTTCCCCGGGGGCCTTGGCTACACCTTC.

This clone was observed a few times. The chain carries TRBV7-8 and TRBJ1-1; D is ambiguous. The germline CDR1 and CDR2 sequences are SGHVS and FQNEAQ. The CDR3 is made up of 12 amino acids. CDR3 protein: CTDQTMNTEAFF. In nucleotides, the CDR3 is TGTACCGACCAGACCATGAACACTGAAGCTTTCTTT.

J is TRBJ1-6 and V is TRBV18; 8 bases align to TRBD1. The trim removed 2 bases at V and 10 bases at J, leaving 7 bases unmatched. Germline CDR1 and CDR2: KGHSH and LQKENI. This CDR3 is built from 15 residues. The CDR3 coding sequence is TGTGCCAGCTCACCAGGCGGACAGGGAGAATCACCCCTCCACTTT. It is translated as CASSPGGQGESPLHF.

This chain uses TRBV6-6 with TRBJ1-2; 7 nucleotides agree with TRBD1. CDR1 MNHNY and CDR2 SVGAGI come from the germline V gene (reference sequence). The CDR3 covers 15 residues. V was clipped by 0 bases and J by 1 base; unmatched bases: 2. This chain's CDR3 is CASSYSPGGNYGYTF. The CDR3 coding sequence is TGTGCCAGCAGTTACTCACCAGGGGGTAACTATGGCTACACCTTC.

This clone appeared once. The genes are TRBV18 and TRBJ2-3; D is perhaps TRBD1 (6 bases). Germline CDR1 is KGHSH and CDR2 is LQKENI. The CDR3 consists of 17 residues. V lost 3 bases and J lost 3, with 19 bases in between. CDR3 sequence reads: CASSPTPTGFRTDTQYF. As DNA, the CDR3 is TGTGCCAGCTCACCCACACCTACAGGGTTCAGGACAGATACGCAGTATTTT.